This T cell receptor beta chain was sequenced in a study of cytomegalovirus exposure and HLA in healthy donors. Turning to the study itself: Earlier results showed 90 million to 120 million unique TCR beta sequences derived from 150 million to 200 million T cells. Early released data comprised 80 million to 100 million unique TCRs from HLA-typed donors.

Primers included in the PCR were 60 Vbeta and 13 Jbeta primers. The method was immunoSEQ multiplex PCR; TCRdb's version includes in-frame clones alone and lacks a portion of them. The data contain just over 150,000 clones, more than 65% of them singletons. Study-level results: In a later analysis, TCR beta V- and J-gene trimming was associated with a missense DCLRE1C variant.

Donors counted as nominally healthy when sampled, yet unrecorded immune exposures were likely. A remark on this clone: Its target is not known.

The CDR3 is made up of 15 amino acids. V lost 4 bases to trimming and J lost 5 bases, with 17 bases between them. CDR1 and CDR2 (germline): SGHNT, YENEEA. The TCR was taken from a man aged 50 to 59 in good health and CMV-seropositive. Sequenced: PBMCs. The rearrangement joins TRBV11-3 to TRBJ2-5, with TRBD1 as a possible D gene (6 bases). As DNA, the CDR3 is TGTGCCAGCAGCTCGGGGTCAGGGGCGGCGGAGACCCAGTACTTC. This gives the protein CASSSGSGAAETQYF.